This T cell receptor (beta chain) originates from a study of response to subunit inactivated influenza vaccine. One entry per CDR3 protein results from TCRdb running MiXCR on the RT-PCR reads. The repertoire holds more than 500,000 distinct CDR3 sequences, roughly 12% seen once, with roughly 11% in the top ten. This CDR3 has 15 residues. The germline V and J ends were trimmed by 2 bases and 2 bases, with 13 bases remaining between them. The germline V gene encodes CDR1 MNHEY and CDR2 SVGAGI. In addition, the sample was reused for a study of T cells expressing NK-cell markers. From that second work: Beta-chain TCR cDNA was generated via 5'RACE template switching with UMIs. Seven donors tested HCMV-seropositive and one tested seronegative among the eight sequenced. Of the CD8+ T cell pool in over 5 donors, roughly 1.0-8% was accounted for by dominant NKG2C+ clonotypes. One observes that, in a few donors, these clonotypes were also the leading ones within the CD3+CD56-NKG2C+ fraction.

The clonotype originates from a man in his fifties or sixties who received an inactivated influenza vaccine. The chain links TRBV6-5 to TRBJ2-7; D possibly corresponds to TRBD2 (6 bases). Sequenced here: PBMCs from blood, sampled on the day of vaccination. CDR3 DNA: TGTGCCAGCAGTTACACACCACGGGAGACCTACGAGCAGTACTTC. It translates to CASSYTPRETYEQYF.